These 30 T cell receptor beta chains share one sample of origin, sequenced in a study of blood T cell repertoires in COVID-19. Only in-frame clones appear in the TCRdb table, and some are missing; sequencing was by immunoSEQ multiplex PCR. The repertoire holds under 45,000 clones, over 70% seen once, with just over 3% in the top ten. The sample taken for sequencing was peripheral blood. The receptors derive from a man in his 70s with COVID-19, enrolled during active disease.

The chain links TRBV4-1 to TRBJ1-1; possible D gene TRBD1, 6 bases. Trimming stripped 2 bases from V and 8 bases from J, with 9 bases between. The germline gives CDR1 MGHRA, CDR2 YSYEKL. The CDR3 is 12 amino acids. DNA for the CDR3: TGCGCCAGCAGCCAAAGAGACAGGGAAGCTTTCTTT. Its translation: CASSQRDREAFF.

This chain connects TRBV4-3 to TRBJ1-2; D is possibly TRBD1 (5 bases). The CDR3 is 14 amino acids. CDR1 LGHNA and CDR2 YSLEER come from the germline V gene. Trimming cost V 4 bases and J 1 base, with 10 bases left between them. The CDR3 spells CASSLSQGNYGYTF. CDR3 sequence (DNA): TGCGCCAGCAGCCTGTCCCAGGGTAACTATGGCTACACCTTC.

J is TRBJ2-7 and V is TRBV6-2 or TRBV6-3; the D gene is possibly TRBD2 (5 bases). Between the trimmed V and J ends, which lost 4 bases and 2 bases, there was a span of 12 bases. The CDR3 is 14 residues long. CDR1 is MNHEY, CDR2 SVGEGT, per germline. Here the CDR3 reads CASSLASGAYEQYF. CDR3 nucleotides: TGTGCCAGCAGTTTAGCGTCTGGGGCCTACGAGCAGTACTTC.

The chain uses TRBV28 and TRBJ1-1; 8 bases agree with TRBD1. From germline, CDR1 is MDHEN and CDR2 SYDVKM. The CDR3 consists of 16 residues. V dropped 6 bases and J dropped 1; count of bases not matched to a gene: 10. CDR3 nucleotides: TGTGCCAGCAGGATACCAGGGGGCGTGAGGAACACTGAAGCTTTCTTT. It translates to CASRIPGGVRNTEAFF.

This chain joins TRBV14 and TRBJ2-7, with D maybe TRBD1 (6 bases). The V and J ends lost 0 bases and 5 bases respectively, with 17 bases between them. There are 16 residues in the CDR3. The germline gives CDR1 SGHDN, CDR2 FVKESK. In DNA form, the CDR3 reads TGTGCCAGCAGCCAAGATTGGGGGCAGGGTGGAAACGAGCAGTACTTC. It yields the protein CASSQDWGQGGNEQYF.

The rearrangement joins TRBV5-6 to TRBJ1-1; TRBD1 aligns across 9 bases. The CDR3 runs 16 residues. The germline V gene encodes CDR1 SGHDT and CDR2 YYEEEE. The ends lost 6 bases at V and 7 bases at J; junction bases unmatched: 16. This CDR3 reads CASTTRANRGQNEAFF. CDR3 bases: TGTGCCAGCACCACCCGGGCCAACAGGGGGCAGAATGAAGCTTTCTTT.

This chain connects TRBV7-2 to TRBJ1-5; unclear D gene. V was trimmed by 5 bases and J by 6 bases, leaving 8 bases between them. The CDR3 contains 12 residues. Germline CDR1 and CDR2: SGHTA and FQGNSA. The CDR3 coding sequence is TGTGCCAGCAGCCTAAGTAGTCAGCCCCAGCATTTT. This translates into CASSLSSQPQHF.

To note about this clone: A junction end diverges from the germline sequence, so it may reflect a read error. The V and J genes are TRBV7-7 and TRBJ2-3; 7 nucleotides agree with TRBD2. Germline values: CDR1 SSHAT, CDR2 FNYEAQ (reference sequence). The CDR3 extends over 13 amino acids. CDR3 amino acids: CASSPGGLGTQYF. The CDR3 coding sequence is TGTGCTAGCAGCCCGGGGGGTTTGGGTACGCAGTATTTT.

The chain joins TRBV19 to TRBJ2-7; perhaps TRBD2 as D (5 bases). CDR3 length: 13 amino acids. V was shortened by 6 bases and J by 6 bases, with 15 bases between the two germline ends. Per the germline V gene, CDR1 is LNHDA and CDR2 is SQIVND (reference sequence). The CDR3 DNA sequence: TGTGCCAGTAGCCCCGCTGTAGGAGGCGAGCAGTACTTC. Amino acid sequence: CASSPAVGGEQYF.

CDR3 protein: CASSWTARAAQYF. CDR3 in DNA: TGTGCCAGCAGTTGGACAGCCCGAGCGGCCCAGTACTTC. V is TRBV27 and J is TRBJ2-5, with a tentative D call TRBD1 (6 bases). The V end lost 4 bases, the J end lost 9 bases, and 15 bases lay between the germline ends. Germline V lookup: CDR1 MNHEY, CDR2 SMNVEV (reference sequence). The CDR3 contains 13 residues.

The V and J genes are TRBV25-1 and TRBJ2-5, with a weak D call TRBD1 (7 bases). The CDR3 contains 15 residues. Germline V gene sequence: CDR1 MGHDK, CDR2 SYGVNS. Trimming took 3 bases from V and 4 from J, leaving 15 bases between them. CDR3 bases: TGTGCCAGCAGTGAGAGGAGGGGGCTGAGAGAGACCCAGTACTTC. Translating gives CASSERRGLRETQYF.

This chain joins TRBV6-2 or TRBV6-3 and TRBJ1-2; no clear D. CDR3 length: 16 residues. Germline V gene sequence: CDR1 MNHEY, CDR2 SVGEGT. Trimming removed 4 bases from V and 8 bases from J, with 23 bases in between. The CDR3 nucleotides read TGTGCCAGCAGTTCCGCCCCCTACCGACGGGAAGGAGGCTACACCTTC. Protein product: CASSSAPYRREGGYTF.

V and J are TRBV7-9 and TRBJ2-5; 9 bases fit TRBD1. The CDR3 length is 16 residues. Germline V gives CDR1 SEHNR, CDR2 FQNEAQ (reference sequence). The J segment lost 4 bases and the V segment lost 5 bases, leaving 11 bases of the junction unmatched. This chain's CDR3 is CASSPRTGVSVETQYF. CDR3 nucleotide sequence: TGTGCCAGCAGCCCACGGACAGGGGTGTCCGTAGAGACCCAGTACTTC.

As DNA, the CDR3 is TGTGCCAGCAGTTTAGACTCTTACACCGGGGAGCTGTTTTTT. It yields the protein CASSLDSYTGELFF. V usage is TRBV2 and J usage is TRBJ2-2, with D unclear. V dropped 5 bases and J dropped 3 bases, with 10 bases sitting between them. This CDR3 comprises 14 residues. The germline V gene encodes CDR1 SNHLY and CDR2 FYNNEI.

This rearrangement joins TRBV7-2 to TRBJ1-1, with TRBD1 identical over 12 bases. CDR1 and CDR2 from the germline V gene are SGHTA and FQGNSA. CDR3 length: 15 residues. The V gene end was trimmed by 5 bases and the J gene end by 3 bases; junction bases not matched to a gene: 4. CDR3 bases: TGTGCCAGCAGCACCGGGACAGGGGGCCACACTGAAGCTTTCTTT. Residues: CASSTGTGGHTEAFF.

The chain carries TRBV19 and TRBJ1-4; D gene unclear. CDR1 is LNHDA, CDR2 SQIVND, per germline (reference sequence). The length of the CDR3 is 16 residues. V gave up 1 base and J gave up 8 bases, with 17 bases separating them. CDR3 nucleotides: TGTGCCAGTAGTATAGTTCGCGACCCGCGGGGAGAAAAACTGTTTTTT. Amino acids: CASSIVRDPRGEKLFF.

This clone came up once. The junction departs from germline at one end; a sequencing error may be responsible. This same CDR3 is encoded by further DNA sequences in the sample. The chain joins TRBV28 to TRBJ2-7, with 8 bases identical to TRBD1. The germline V gene has CDR1 MDHEN and CDR2 SYDVKM. The CDR3 has 11 residues. CDR3 protein: CASGTGYEQYF. CDR3 in DNA: TGTGCCAGCGGGACAGGCTACGAGCAGTACTTT.

The V gene is TRBV19, the J gene TRBJ1-5, with a possible D match to TRBD1 (5 bases). This CDR3 spans 17 amino acids. Trimming cost V 6 bases and J 4 bases, with 22 bases left between them. Germline V gives CDR1 LNHDA, CDR2 SQIVND (reference sequence). The CDR3 here is CASSRLAGGVWNQPQHF. CDR3 nucleotide sequence: TGTGCCAGTAGCAGGCTCGCCGGGGGGGTATGGAATCAGCCCCAGCATTTT.

This chain links TRBV10-3 with TRBJ2-3, with 7 bases matching TRBD1. Trimming cost V 7 bases and J 3 bases; bases outside gene matches: 7. In germline, CDR1 is ENHRY, CDR2 SYGVKD. CDR3 length: 14 amino acids. The CDR3 region is CAITDGTATDTQYF. In nucleotides, the CDR3 is TGTGCCATCACGGACGGGACAGCAACAGATACGCAGTATTTT.

The CDR3 region has the DNA TGTGCCAGCAGCTTAGCAGCCGCGAGCTCCTATAATTCACCCCTCCACTTT. The encoded protein is CASSLAAASSYNSPLHF. The J gene is TRBJ1-6, the V gene TRBV7-2; D is undetermined. Germline V gene sequence: CDR1 SGHTA, CDR2 FQGNSA. The CDR3 consists of 17 residues. V was pared by 0 bases and J by 0 bases, with 9 bases between.

The chain is built from TRBV30 and TRBJ1-2; D is unresolved. In germline, CDR1 is GTSNPN, CDR2 SVGIG (reference sequence). CDR3 length: 14 residues. V lost 0 bases to trimming and J lost 0 bases, with 8 bases between them. CDR3 in amino acids: CAWSVTRTNYGYTF. The CDR3 nucleotides read TGTGCCTGGAGTGTTACCAGGACTAACTATGGCTACACCTTC.

This clone is categorized as medium-sized (0.01 to 0.1%). V gene TRBV3-1 (or the pseudogene TRBV3-2) combines with J gene TRBJ2-7; D gene unclear. Deletions cut 1 base from V and 3 bases from J, with 4 bases between. This CDR3 is 12 amino acids long. Germline assignment: CDR1 LGHDT and CDR2 YNNKEL (reference sequence). The CDR3 DNA reads as TGTGCCAGCAGCCAAGCAGGCTACGAGCAGTACTTC. As protein: CASSQAGYEQYF.

The chain combines TRBV6-6 with TRBJ2-5, with 7 bases lining up with TRBD1. The CDR3 is 12 residues long. V was clipped by 6 bases and J by 6 bases; unmatched bases: 4. The germline V gene encodes CDR1 MNHNY and CDR2 SVGAGI (reference sequence). CDR3 protein: CASSDRAQTQYF. Written as DNA, the CDR3 is TGTGCCAGCAGCGACAGGGCCCAGACCCAGTACTTC.

V is TRBV29-1 and J is TRBJ1-2, with D unclear. The V gene's germline CDR1 is SQVTM and CDR2 ANQGSEA. V was shortened by 4 bases and J by 1 base, with 7 bases between the two germline ends. The CDR3 is made up of 12 amino acids. CDR3 amino acids: CSVGGGNYGYTF. The CDR3 DNA follows: TGCAGCGTTGGAGGCGGTAACTATGGCTACACCTTC.

The chain joins TRBV20-1 to TRBJ1-3; D unresolved. The CDR3 sequence is 11 residues long. Germline V gene sequence: CDR1 DFQATT, CDR2 SNEGSKA (reference sequence). Trimming left V 5 bases short and J 4 bases short, with 6 bases between. CDR3 region: CSAEQGNTIYF. The CDR3 nucleotides read TGCAGTGCTGAACAAGGAAACACCATATATTTT.

In regard to this clone: The junction differs from germline at one of its ends, possibly a read error. The rearrangement joins TRBV29-1 to TRBJ2-7, with D possibly TRBD1 on 5 matching bases. From germline, CDR1 is SQVTM and CDR2 ANQGSEA. This CDR3 comprises 14 residues. CDR3 DNA: TGCAGCGTTGAAGGGCAGGGCTTCTCCCACGAGCAGTACTTC. Its translation is CSVEGQGFSHEQYF.

This chain links TRBV9 with TRBJ1-5, with D possibly matching TRBD1 (5 bases). The CDR3 spans 14 residues. Germline lookup yields CDR1 SGDLS and CDR2 YYNGEE. The V end lost 4 bases, the J end lost 6 bases, and 14 bases lay between the germline ends. CDR3 DNA: TGTGCCAGCAGCCCGAGGGAGGGGTCTCAGCCCCAGCATTTT. As protein: CASSPREGSQPQHF. The full variable domain, in which reference TRBV9 and TRBJ1-5 provide the parts outside the CDR3, is DSGVTQTPKHLITATGQRVTLRCSPRSGDLSVYWYQQSLDQGLQFLIQYYNGEERAKGNILERFSAQQFPDLHSELNLSSLELGDSALYFCASSPREGSQPQHFGDGTRLSIL.

Points on this clone: At one boundary the junction diverges from the germline segment, which might be a read error. The chain employs TRBV3-1 (or the pseudogene TRBV3-2) and TRBJ2-7; D is perhaps TRBD2 (6 bases). The CDR3 totals 11 residues. The germline V gene has CDR1 LGHDT and CDR2 YNNKEL (reference sequence). The CDR3, as DNA: TGTGCCAGCAGCCAAGCGGGAGCCGAGGACTTC. Translation: CASSQAGAEDF.

The sample holds one count of this clone. The chain couples TRBV9 to TRBJ2-3, with D hard to call. There are 13 residues in the CDR3. Looked up from germline, CDR1 is SGDLS and CDR2 is YYNGEE. Trimming shortened V by 2 bases and J by 0 bases, and 4 bases separated the two germline ends. The CDR3: CASSVSSTDTQYF. DNA for the CDR3: TGTGCCAGCAGCGTTTCTAGCACAGATACGCAGTATTTT. Supplemented by reference TRBV9 and TRBJ2-3, the full variable domain reads DSGVTQTPKHLITATGQRVTLRCSPRSGDLSVYWYQQSLDQGLQFLIQYYNGEERAKGNILERFSAQQFPDLHSELNLSSLELGDSALYFCASSVSSTDTQYFGPGTRLTVL.

The V call is TRBV6-5, the J call TRBJ1-1, with TRBD1 matching over 7 bases. CDR3 size: 14 residues. Trimming at V came to 10 bases and at J to 0 bases, leaving 8 bases not matched to a gene. Germline V gene sequence: CDR1 MNHEY, CDR2 SVGAGI. The CDR3 coding sequence is TGTGCCATCGGTCCCGGGACAGTGAACACTGAAGCTTTCTTT. Protein: CAIGPGTVNTEAFF.